This is a list of T cell receptor beta chains from one sample in a study of T cell changes during pregnancy in multiple sclerosis. Sequencing was performed with immunoSEQ multiplex PCR; in TCRdb, only in-frame clones are kept and a portion is missing. Of more than 85,000 clones in the sample, 94% were seen once. The material was peripheral blood, obtained after pregnancy. Every receptor here comes from a female donor in good health, enrolled as a control in a pregnancy study. Both conserved end residues are part of each CDR3. A D gene is named only where the DNA matches it firmly. Clone size is given for some rows only: seen once, a few or many times, or a class if the clone is expanded.

v_call: TRBV19
d_call: .
clone_size: .
cdr3_length: 17
j_call: TRBJ2-7
cdr3_aa: CASSIGLSRGLSYEQYF
cdr3_nt: TGTGCCAGTAGTATAGGATTGAGTAGAGGACTATCCTACGAGCAGTACTTC

v_call: TRBV27
d_call: TRBD2
clone_size: .
cdr3_length: 15
j_call: TRBJ2-7
cdr3_aa: CASSTPSGTSYEQYF
cdr3_nt: TGTGCCAGCAGTACCCCTAGCGGGACCTCCTACGAGCAGTACTTC

v_call: TRBV5-6
d_call: .
clone_size: once
cdr3_length: 12
j_call: TRBJ2-7
cdr3_aa: CASSQSSYEQYF
cdr3_nt: TGTGCCAGCAGTCAATCCTCCTACGAGCAGTACTTC

v_call: TRBV7-8
d_call: .
clone_size: .
cdr3_length: 17
j_call: TRBJ1-5
cdr3_aa: CASSYILAFDSNQPQHF
cdr3_nt: TGTGCCAGCAGCTACATCCTCGCCTTTGATAGCAATCAGCCCCAGCATTTT

v_call: TRBV28
d_call: TRBD1
clone_size: .
cdr3_length: 15
j_call: TRBJ2-7
cdr3_aa: CASSLRQGVVYEQYF
cdr3_nt: TGTGCCAGCAGTTTACGACAGGGAGTCGTCTACGAGCAGTACTTC

v_call: TRBV7-2
d_call: .
clone_size: .
cdr3_length: 13
j_call: TRBJ1-1
cdr3_aa: CASSSTQGTEAFF
cdr3_nt: TGTGCCAGCAGCTCCACGCAGGGCACTGAAGCTTTCTTT

v_call: TRBV27
d_call: TRBD2
clone_size: .
cdr3_length: 16
j_call: TRBJ2-1
cdr3_aa: CASSLLLAGGPNEQFF
cdr3_nt: TGTGCCAGCAGTTTATTACTAGCGGGAGGGCCTAATGAGCAGTTCTTC

v_call: TRBV5-1
d_call: TRBD2
clone_size: once
cdr3_length: 16
j_call: TRBJ2-3
cdr3_aa: CASSFGLAGRTDTQYF
cdr3_nt: TGCGCCAGCAGCTTTGGACTAGCGGGACGCACAGATACGCAGTATTTT

v_call: TRBV23-1
d_call: TRBD2
clone_size: once
cdr3_length: 17
j_call: TRBJ2-1
cdr3_aa: CASSGLAGEGVGNEQFF
cdr3_nt: TGCGCCAGCTCAGGACTAGCGGGAGAGGGGGTGGGCAATGAGCAGTTCTTC

v_call: TRBV28
d_call: TRBD1
clone_size: once
cdr3_length: 15
j_call: TRBJ1-5
cdr3_aa: CASSTPGTGYQPQHF
cdr3_nt: TGTGCCAGCAGCACTCCCGGGACAGGGTATCAGCCCCAGCATTTT

v_call: TRBV2
d_call: .
clone_size: once
cdr3_length: 12
j_call: TRBJ2-3
cdr3_aa: CATTPVADTQYF
cdr3_nt: TGTGCGACGACTCCAGTGGCAGATACGCAGTATTTT